The clone carrying this T cell receptor (beta chain) was counted only a few times. This sample was included in a study of early T cells in non-severe SARS-CoV-2 infection. MiXCR was run by TCRdb on the 5' RACE reads, yielding one entry per CDR3 protein. The sample contains 75,000 to 100,000 distinct CDR3 sequences, under 15% of which appear only once. Germline assignment: CDR1 SGDLS and CDR2 YYNGEE. Trimming took 0 bases from V and 0 from J; bases not matched to a gene: 3. The CDR3 length is 15 residues. This chain connects TRBV9 to TRBJ2-7; TRBD1 matches at 7 bases. Sequenced sample: whole blood. This sequence was found in an adult who was a healthcare worker with PCR-confirmed SARS-CoV-2 infection or an uninfected control (not recorded which). The CDR3 coding sequence is TGTGCCAGCAGCGTAGATGGGACAGCCTCCTACGAGCAGTACTTC. As protein: CASSVDGTASYEQYF.